The 27 T cell receptor beta chains reported below all come from one sample, sequenced in a study of T cell responses to AZD1222 COVID-19 vaccine. Measured with immunoSEQ multiplex PCR; TCRdb has only the in-frame clones, and not every one. Seen here are about 94,000 clones, around 89% observed once, and the top ten hold around 10%. This specimen consisted of peripheral blood, obtained 28 days after the second AZD1222 dose. All receptors derive from an adult who received the AZD1222 COVID-19 vaccine.

V is TRBV19 and J is TRBJ2-1, with 9 bases that match TRBD2. Germline V gives CDR1 LNHDA, CDR2 SQIVND (reference sequence). J gave up 9 bases and V 3 bases, and 9 bases lay outside the gene matches. The CDR3 sequence is 15 residues long. CDR3 DNA: TGTGCCAGTAGTATCGAGGCGGGAGGGCCCTCTGAGCAGTTCTTC. It specifies CASSIEAGGPSEQFF.

The genes are TRBV3-1 (or the pseudogene TRBV3-2) and TRBJ1-2, with D uncertain. Germline V CDR1 and CDR2: LGHDT, YNNKEL (reference sequence). V was shortened by 3 bases and J by 0 bases, with 8 bases between the two germline ends. The CDR3 consists of 14 residues. The CDR3 DNA follows: TGTGCCAGCAGCCAGAGGGAAGCTAACTATGGCTACACCTTC. It encodes CASSQREANYGYTF.

The rearrangement uses TRBV10-1 and TRBJ1-4, with D possibly TRBD1 on 5 matching bases. Germline assignment: CDR1 WNHNN and CDR2 SYGVQD (reference sequence). This CDR3 has 16 amino acids. Trimming pared 11 bases from V and 10 bases from J, leaving 29 bases between. The CDR3: CAPVSQGGGSLGKLFF. CDR3 DNA sequence: TGCGCCCCGGTGTCCCAGGGTGGAGGTTCATTAGGAAAACTGTTTTTT.

The chain has TRBV5-4 and TRBJ2-1; 9 positions agree with TRBD2. Trimming at V came to 4 bases and at J to 7 bases, leaving 9 bases not matched to a gene. The CDR3 loop spans 15 amino acids. Germline V gene lookup returns CDR1 SGHNT and CDR2 YYREEE (reference sequence). The CDR3 is CASSPGTSRGNEQFF. Here the CDR3 DNA reads TGTGCCAGCAGCCCGGGGACTAGCCGGGGGAATGAGCAGTTCTTC.

This clone has just one count. The chain couples TRBV27 to TRBJ2-7; 8 bases fit TRBD1. The CDR3 totals 15 residues. The V gene end was trimmed by 3 bases and the J gene end by 2 bases; junction bases not matched to a gene: 6. Germline CDR1 reads MNHEY; CDR2 reads SMNVEV (reference sequence). CDR3 protein: CASSFVGQGPYEQYF. The CDR3 DNA is TGTGCCAGCAGTTTTGTTGGACAGGGACCCTACGAGCAGTACTTC.

V usage is TRBV19 and J usage is TRBJ1-4; D is uncertain. Trimming cost V 4 bases and J 5 bases, with 14 bases left between them. This CDR3 region has 15 residues. CDR1 and CDR2 (germline): LNHDA, SQIVND (reference sequence). In DNA form, the CDR3 reads TGTGCCAGTAGTAGGCTTACCCGAGGGAATGAAAAACTGTTTTTT. Residues: CASSRLTRGNEKLFF.

The V call is TRBV5-1, the J call TRBJ1-1, with D possibly matching TRBD1 (6 bases). Germline V gene lookup returns CDR1 SGHRS and CDR2 YFSETQ. V lost 0 bases to trimming and J lost 5 bases, with 17 bases between them. The CDR3 covers 16 residues. The CDR3 region has the DNA TGCGCCAGCAGCTTGGCAGGGGACGGGGTGGAAACTGAAGCTTTCTTT. Its protein product is CASSLAGDGVETEAFF.

The chain links TRBV5-1 to TRBJ1-5; D is unclear. Looked up from germline, CDR1 is SGHRS and CDR2 is YFSETQ. Trimming stripped 3 bases from V and 6 bases from J, with 16 bases between. The CDR3 is made up of 15 amino acids. CDR3 sequence (DNA): TGCGCCAGCAGCTCAGGACCGGAGTGGGGTCAGCCCCAGCATTTT. Protein sequence: CASSSGPEWGQPQHF.

This clone has only a few counts. The chain couples TRBV12-5 to TRBJ2-1, with TRBD2 identical over 10 bases. The CDR3 spans 16 residues. V was pared by 1 base and J by 7 bases, with 7 bases of the junction left unmatched. Germline V CDR1 and CDR2: LGHNT, FRNRAP. The CDR3 reads CASGLGRLAGKNEQFF. CDR3 DNA sequence: TGTGCTAGTGGTTTGGGACGACTAGCGGGTAAGAATGAGCAGTTCTTC.

The J gene is TRBJ2-7, the V gene TRBV29-1, with 8 bases identical to TRBD1. Germline V gene sequence: CDR1 SQVTM, CDR2 ANQGSEA. This CDR3 has 17 residues. The V segment lost 6 bases and the J segment 2 bases; nucleotides outside the gene matches: 18. The CDR3 is CSVRTGPSPYSTYEQYF. The CDR3 DNA follows: TGCAGCGTACGGACAGGGCCTTCCCCTTATTCTACCTACGAGCAGTACTTC.

J is TRBJ2-2 and V is TRBV18, with D uncertain. V was trimmed by 2 bases and J by 0 bases, leaving 4 bases between them. CDR1 is KGHSH and CDR2 is LQKENI in the germline V gene. CDR3 length: 14 residues. CDR3 region: CASSPSTNTGELFF. CDR3 nucleotides: TGTGCCAGCTCACCAAGCACGAACACCGGGGAGCTGTTTTTT.

The chain uses TRBV7-2 and TRBJ1-5; the D is unclear. CDR1 is SGHTA, CDR2 FQGNSA, per germline. CDR3 size: 16 residues. V gave up 0 bases and J gave up 3 bases, with 12 bases separating them. The CDR3 sequence: CASSLAGGSSNQPQHF. CDR3 DNA: TGTGCCAGCAGCTTAGCGGGAGGCAGTTCCAATCAGCCCCAGCATTTT.

Here the CDR3 DNA reads TGTGCCTGGAGTGTACCTGACAGGGAGAACACTGAAGCTTTCTTT. Translating it yields CAWSVPDRENTEAFF. The genes are TRBV30 and TRBJ1-1, with TRBD1 matching 7 bases. J lost 1 base, V lost 0 bases, and 5 bases had no gene match. This CDR3 spans 15 amino acids. CDR1 and CDR2 from the germline V gene are GTSNPN and SVGIG (reference sequence).

V and J are TRBV13 and TRBJ2-3, with 9 bases aligning to TRBD2. V lost 4 bases to trimming and J lost 2 bases; unmatched junction nucleotides: 7. Germline V lookup: CDR1 PRHDT, CDR2 FYEKMQ (reference sequence). The CDR3 has 16 amino acids. CDR3 in amino acids: CASSSRLAGTTDTQYF. The CDR3 DNA is TGTGCCAGCAGCTCCCGGCTAGCGGGAACCACAGATACGCAGTATTTT.

The gene calls are TRBV19 and TRBJ1-6; D is perhaps TRBD1 (6 bases). The CDR3 length is 14 residues. Per germline, CDR1 LNHDA and CDR2 SQIVND (reference sequence). Trimming took 5 bases from V and 7 from J, leaving 12 bases between them. The CDR3 region has the DNA TGTGCCAGTAGTTTAGGACAGCAAAATTCACCCCTCCACTTT. As protein: CASSLGQQNSPLHF. Full variable domain (rest looked up from reference TRBV19 and TRBJ1-6): DGGITQSPKYLFRKEGQNVTLSCEQNLNHDAMYWYRQDPGQGLRLIYYSQIVNDFQKGDIAEGYSVSREKKESFPLTVTSAQKNPTAFYLCASSLGQQNSPLHFGNGTRLTVT.

This chain uses TRBV7-6 with TRBJ2-5, with 8 bases matching TRBD2. V dropped 4 bases and J dropped 4; count of bases not matched to a gene: 5. Germline CDR1 reads SGHVS; CDR2 reads FNYEAQ. This CDR3 is 14 amino acids long. The DNA of the CDR3 is TGTGCCAGCAGCTCCCTCGGGGGGGGAGAGACCCAGTACTTC. As protein: CASSSLGGGETQYF.

The CDR3 protein is CASSPLRTSGGVELFF. The CDR3 DNA reads TGTGCCAGCAGCCCCCTAAGGACTAGCGGGGGGGTGGAGCTGTTTTTT. This rearrangement joins TRBV9 to TRBJ2-2, with 15 bases matching TRBD2. Germline trimming cut 4 bases from V and 10 bases from J; bases unmatched to any gene: 8. Germline values: CDR1 SGDLS, CDR2 YYNGEE. The CDR3 is 16 amino acids.

This rearrangement joins TRBV2 to TRBJ1-3; 9 bases are shared with TRBD1. The germline V gene encodes CDR1 SNHLY and CDR2 FYNNEI. The J segment lost 4 bases and the V segment lost 6 bases, leaving 4 bases of the junction unmatched. The length of the CDR3 is 14 residues. CDR3 nucleotide sequence: TGTGCCAGCAGCCGCGGGACAGGGGGAAACACCATATATTTT. Translation gives CASSRGTGGNTIYF.

The V call is TRBV7-6, the J call TRBJ2-1; D perhaps matches TRBD2 (5 bases). The V end lost 0 bases, the J end lost 1 base, and 7 bases lay between the germline ends. Germline loops: CDR1 SGHVS, CDR2 FNYEAQ. CDR3 length: 15 residues. In DNA form, the CDR3 reads TGTGCCAGCAGCTTAGCCACTAGTTCCTACAATGAGCAGTTCTTC. Translating it yields CASSLATSSYNEQFF. Drawing the rest from reference TRBV7-6 and TRBJ2-1, the complete variable domain is GAGVSQSPRYKVTKRGQDVALRCDPISGHVSLYWYRQALGQGPEFLTYFNYEAQQDKSGLPNDRFSAERPEGSISTLTIQRTEQRDSAMYRCASSLATSSYNEQFFGPGTRLTVL.

The chain carries TRBV11-2 and TRBJ2-7; 9 nucleotides line up with TRBD1. In germline, CDR1 is SGHAT, CDR2 FQNNGV. CDR3 length: 15 residues. Trimming cost V 6 bases and J 4 bases; bases outside gene matches: 10. CDR3 DNA: TGTGCCAGCAGTGTTACGGACAGGGGAGCTTACGAGCAGTACTTC. Its protein is CASSVTDRGAYEQYF.

This sequence joins TRBV7-8 and TRBJ1-1; the D is unclear. Germline values: CDR1 SGHVS, CDR2 FQNEAQ. Deletions cut 2 bases from V and 6 bases from J, with 7 bases between. The CDR3 consists of 12 residues. Here the CDR3 reads CASSLYPPEAFF. As DNA, the CDR3 is TGTGCCAGCAGCTTATATCCTCCTGAAGCTTTCTTT.

The rearrangement joins TRBV9 to TRBJ1-1; no firm D call. The CDR3 extends over 12 amino acids. Germline V lookup: CDR1 SGDLS, CDR2 YYNGEE. With 0 bases removed from V and 6 bases from J, the gap between germline ends came to 6 bases. The CDR3 sequence is CASSVGGAEAFF. The DNA of the CDR3 is TGTGCCAGCAGCGTAGGGGGAGCTGAAGCTTTCTTT.

This clone came up once. The chain carries TRBV27 and TRBJ2-2; D is undetermined. Trimming pared 3 bases from V and 2 bases from J, leaving 10 bases between. CDR1 and CDR2 from the germline V gene are MNHEY and SMNVEV (reference sequence). The CDR3 sequence is 15 residues long. In DNA form, the CDR3 reads TGTGCCAGCAGTTTTTGGGCAAGAAACACCGGGGAGCTGTTTTTT. Protein sequence: CASSFWARNTGELFF.

The CDR3 DNA sequence: TGTGCCAGCAGCTTAAACCAGGGGGAAACTGAAGCTTTCTTT. Translated, it gives CASSLNQGETEAFF. This rearrangement joins TRBV7-9 to TRBJ1-1; 7 bases fit TRBD1. CDR3 length: 14 amino acids. The germline V gene encodes CDR1 SEHNR and CDR2 FQNEAQ (reference sequence). Trimming cost V 2 bases and J 5 bases; bases outside gene matches: 5.

The J gene is TRBJ1-1, the V gene TRBV4-1; no clear D. This CDR3 spans 19 amino acids. V lost 4 bases and J lost 4, with 28 bases in between. Per germline, CDR1 MGHRA and CDR2 YSYEKL. The CDR3 coding sequence is TGCGCCAGCAGCCCCCTCCCGACGAAGGCCGAAATCGCGAGCACTGAAGCTTTCTTT. It encodes CASSPLPTKAEIASTEAFF.

The genes are TRBV19 and TRBJ2-2; 10 positions match TRBD2. This CDR3 comprises 18 residues. CDR1 and CDR2 (germline): LNHDA, SQIVND (reference sequence). The V and J ends lost 10 bases and 0 bases, in that order; junction bases with no gene match: 14. The CDR3 loop is CATWDVGLADANTGELFF. The CDR3 DNA follows: TGTGCCACCTGGGACGTCGGACTAGCGGACGCGAACACCGGGGAGCTGTTTTTT.

The chain carries TRBV19 and TRBJ2-1, with 8 bases aligning to TRBD1. J was trimmed by 0 bases and V by 8 bases; bases with no gene match: 6. This CDR3 comprises 15 residues. Looked up from germline, CDR1 is LNHDA and CDR2 is SQIVND (reference sequence). The CDR3 DNA follows: TGTGCCAGTCAATCCGGGACAGGCTCCTACAATGAGCAGTTCTTC. Amino acid sequence: CASQSGTGSYNEQFF.